This record concerns one T cell receptor (beta chain) sequence. This specimen includes other DNA sequences encoding the same CDR3. The sample originates from a study of beta chain features in type 1 diabetes. CDR3 length: 15 residues. Losses at the gene ends were 0 bases for V and 0 bases for J; bases not matched to a gene: 0. Germline V gene sequence: CDR1 SGDLS, CDR2 YYNGEE. Every bit of the isolated RNA underwent reverse transcription, so sequencing read expressed TCRB transcripts. Assay: immunoSEQ multiplex PCR; the TCRdb copy retains only in-frame clones and omits some. Counted here are 900,000 or so clones, about 17% occurring once; the ten biggest clones make up about 0.025%.

The clonotype originates from a woman between 18 and 29 years old in good health. Sequenced material: naive CD4+ T cells from blood. The V call is TRBV9, the J call TRBJ2-1, with 7 bases identical to TRBD1. The CDR3 loop is CASSVEGASYNEQFF. CDR3 nucleotides: TGTGCCAGCAGCGTAGAGGGGGCCTCCTACAATGAGCAGTTCTTC.